The clone carrying this T cell receptor beta chain was seen at least ten times. These data are taken from a study of CD8+CD57+ T cells in acquired aplastic anemia. The template for TCR beta VDJ and CDR3 sequence profiling was genomic DNA. TCRdb independently ran MiXCR on the reads; one entry per CDR3 protein. The table records approximately 98,000 distinct CDR3 sequences, 40% to 60% of them present only once. CDR3 length equals 17 residues. V gave up 0 bases and J gave up 2 bases; unmatched junction bases: 8. Germline CDR1 reads SGDLS; CDR2 reads YYNGEE. The clonotype was recovered from a human donor in good health, serving as a control. The gene calls are TRBV9 and TRBJ2-3; 8 positions agree with TRBD2. Specimen: sorted CD4+, CD8+, or CD8+CD57+ T cells (not recorded which) from PBMCs. CDR3 residues: CASSVEGSGVYTDTQYF. CDR3 DNA sequence: TGTGCCAGCAGCGTAGAAGGTAGCGGGGTGTACACAGATACGCAGTATTTT.